The 3 T cell receptor beta chains reported below all come from one sample, sequenced in a study of OX40 agonist ivuxolimab in advanced cancers. Assay used: immunoSEQ multiplex PCR; TCRdb lists only in-frame clones, some missing. The table includes tens of thousands of clones, 70% to 80% detected once. The sequencing used CD4+ or CD8+ T cells sorted from blood, collected in a trial of the OX40 agonist ivuxolimab. Receptor source: an adult with an advanced solid tumor such as melanoma, head and neck, liver or kidney cancer.

CDR3 DNA sequence: TGTGCCAGCAGTGGAGCCCGGTCGGGAACTAGCTCTGGAAACACCATATATTTT. Translating gives CASSGARSGTSSGNTIYF. V is TRBV2 and J is TRBJ1-3; D call uncertain. The CDR3 runs to 18 residues. V lost 4 bases and J lost 0, with 19 bases in between. The germline gives CDR1 SNHLY, CDR2 FYNNEI.

V and J are TRBV19 and TRBJ2-2; no clear D. This CDR3 spans 14 amino acids. From germline, CDR1 is LNHDA and CDR2 SQIVND (reference sequence). V lost 7 bases, J lost 0 bases, and 9 bases lay in between. Written as DNA, the CDR3 is TGTGCCAGTATCAGCAGGACGAACACCGGGGAGCTGTTTTTT. The encoded protein is CASISRTNTGELFF.

The chain has TRBV28 and TRBJ2-7; 11 positions agree with TRBD2. CDR3 size: 15 residues. V trimming: 6 bases; J trimming: 5 bases; junction bases outside the gene matches: 9. Germline CDR1 reads MDHEN; CDR2 reads SYDVKM. CDR3 coding DNA: TGTGCCAGCAGATCTACTAGCGGGAGCATCCACGAGCAGTACTTC. It encodes CASRSTSGSIHEQYF. Based on the CDR3 plus reference TRBV28 and TRBJ2-7, the full variable domain is DVKVTQSSRYLVKRTGEKVFLECVQDMDHENMFWYRQDPGLGLRLIYFSYDVKMKEKGDIPEGYSVSREKKERFSLILESASTNQTSMYLCASRSTSGSIHEQYFGPGTRLTVT.